Included here is one T cell receptor (beta chain) sequence, with context. Its target is not known. Sequencing was performed with immunoSEQ multiplex PCR; in TCRdb, only in-frame clones are kept and a portion is missing. Of under 30,000 clones detected, approximately 88% appear once; the ten largest clones hold less than 20%. The sample originates from a study of lymphopenia after photon versus proton radiotherapy. General observations from the study: Under photons, naive T cells and diversity fell while effector/memory populations rose. Oligoclonal CD8+ Temra expansion after nadir drove photon patients' diversity drop. Post-nadir TCR diversity decline inversely tracked overall survival among those who died. Survival link was tested only in deceased patients; proton benefit remains a possibility.

There are 14 residues in the CDR3. Germline V gives CDR1 MNHEY, CDR2 SMNVEV (reference sequence). V lost 3 bases, J lost 5 bases, and 13 bases lay in between. The material was peripheral blood, obtained from a patient treated with photon-based radiotherapy. The clonotype comes from a man aged 50 to 60 with gastric cancer. The gene calls are TRBV27 and TRBJ2-5, with D tentatively TRBD2 (5 bases). The CDR3 loop reads CASSFVGSWETQYF. In nucleotides, the CDR3 is TGTGCCAGCAGTTTCGTTGGGAGCTGGGAGACCCAGTACTTC.